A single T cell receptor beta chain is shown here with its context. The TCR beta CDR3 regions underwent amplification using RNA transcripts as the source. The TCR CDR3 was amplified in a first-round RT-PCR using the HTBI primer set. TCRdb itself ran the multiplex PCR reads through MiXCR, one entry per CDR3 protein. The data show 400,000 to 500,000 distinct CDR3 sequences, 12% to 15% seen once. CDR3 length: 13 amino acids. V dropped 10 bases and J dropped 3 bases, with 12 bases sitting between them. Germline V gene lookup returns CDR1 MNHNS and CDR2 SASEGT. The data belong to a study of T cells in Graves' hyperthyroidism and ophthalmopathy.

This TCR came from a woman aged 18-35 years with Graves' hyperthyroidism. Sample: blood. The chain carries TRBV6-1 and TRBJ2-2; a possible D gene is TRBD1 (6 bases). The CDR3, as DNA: TGTGCCACAAAACAGGGTGACACCGGGGAGCTGTTTTTT. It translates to CATKQGDTGELFF.